This T cell receptor beta chain is drawn from a study of cytomegalovirus exposure and HLA in healthy donors. Germline V gene lookup returns CDR1 SGHTA and CDR2 FQGNSA. There are 14 residues in the CDR3. V was trimmed by 5 bases and J by 5 bases, leaving 15 bases between them. Sequenced by immunoSEQ multiplex PCR; TCRdb stores in-frame clones only, minus some. The top ten clones hold around an eighth of a sample with about 220,000 clones, over 70% of them seen once. The source is a woman aged 25 to 39 in good health and CMV-seropositive. The sequenced sample was PBMCs. J is TRBJ2-5 and V is TRBV7-2, with D possibly being TRBD2 (6 bases). CDR3 region: CASSPNWGVETQYF. CDR3 DNA: TGTGCCAGCAGCCCAAACTGGGGGGTGGAGACCCAGTACTTC. The full variable domain, completed using reference TRBV7-2 and TRBJ2-5, is GAGVSQSPSNKVTEKGKDVELRCDPISGHTALYWYRQSLGQGLEFLIYFQGNSAPDKSGLPSDRFSAERTGGSVSTLTIQRTQQEDSAVYLCASSPNWGVETQYFGPGTRLLVL.